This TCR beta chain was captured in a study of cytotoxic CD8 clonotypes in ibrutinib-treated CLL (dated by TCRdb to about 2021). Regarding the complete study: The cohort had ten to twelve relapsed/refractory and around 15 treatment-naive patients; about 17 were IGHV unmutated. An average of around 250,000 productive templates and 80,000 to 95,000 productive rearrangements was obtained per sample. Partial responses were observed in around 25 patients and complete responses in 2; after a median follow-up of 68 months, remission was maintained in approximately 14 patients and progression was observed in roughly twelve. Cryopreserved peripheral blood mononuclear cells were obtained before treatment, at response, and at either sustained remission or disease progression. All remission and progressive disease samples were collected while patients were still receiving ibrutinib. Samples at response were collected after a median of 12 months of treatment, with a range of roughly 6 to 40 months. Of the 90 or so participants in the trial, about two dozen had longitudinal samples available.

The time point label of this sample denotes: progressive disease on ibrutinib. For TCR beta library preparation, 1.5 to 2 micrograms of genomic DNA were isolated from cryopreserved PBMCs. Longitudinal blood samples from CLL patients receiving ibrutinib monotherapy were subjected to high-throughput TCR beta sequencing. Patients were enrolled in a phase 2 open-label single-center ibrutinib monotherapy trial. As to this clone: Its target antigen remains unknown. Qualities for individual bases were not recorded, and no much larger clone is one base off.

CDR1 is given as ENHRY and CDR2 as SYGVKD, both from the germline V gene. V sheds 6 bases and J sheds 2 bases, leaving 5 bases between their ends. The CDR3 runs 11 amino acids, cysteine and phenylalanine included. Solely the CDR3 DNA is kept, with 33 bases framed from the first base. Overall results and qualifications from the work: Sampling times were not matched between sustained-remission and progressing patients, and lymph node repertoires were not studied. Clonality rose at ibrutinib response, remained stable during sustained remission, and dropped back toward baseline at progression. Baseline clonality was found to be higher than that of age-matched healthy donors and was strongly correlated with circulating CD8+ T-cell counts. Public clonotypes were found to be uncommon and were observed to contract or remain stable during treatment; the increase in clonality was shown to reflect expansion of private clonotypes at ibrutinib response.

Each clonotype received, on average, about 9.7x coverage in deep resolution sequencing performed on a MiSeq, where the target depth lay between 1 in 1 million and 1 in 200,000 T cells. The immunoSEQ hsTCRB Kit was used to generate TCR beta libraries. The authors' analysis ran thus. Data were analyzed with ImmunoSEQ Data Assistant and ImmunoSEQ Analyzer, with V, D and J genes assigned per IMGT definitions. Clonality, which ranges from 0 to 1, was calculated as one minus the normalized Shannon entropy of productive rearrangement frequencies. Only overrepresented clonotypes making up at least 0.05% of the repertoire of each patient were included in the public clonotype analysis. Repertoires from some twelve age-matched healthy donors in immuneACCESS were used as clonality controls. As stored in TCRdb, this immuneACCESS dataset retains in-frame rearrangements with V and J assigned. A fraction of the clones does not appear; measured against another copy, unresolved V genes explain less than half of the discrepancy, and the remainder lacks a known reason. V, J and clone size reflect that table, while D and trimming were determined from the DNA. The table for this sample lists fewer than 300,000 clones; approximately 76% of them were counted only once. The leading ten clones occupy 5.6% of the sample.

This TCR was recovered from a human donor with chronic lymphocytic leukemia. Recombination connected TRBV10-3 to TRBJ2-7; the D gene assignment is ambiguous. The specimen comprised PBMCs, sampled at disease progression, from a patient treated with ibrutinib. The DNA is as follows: TGTGCCATCAGCAAAGCCTACGAGCAGTACTTC. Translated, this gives CAISKAYEQYF.